Listed below are T cell receptor beta chains from one sample, sequenced in a study of T cells in Graves' hyperthyroidism and ophthalmopathy. TCRdb recomputed calls from the multiplex PCR reads with MiXCR, one row per CDR3 protein. The sample includes fewer than 200,000 distinct CDR3 sequences, approximately 15% seen only once; the top ten take under 35%. Sequencing was performed on blood. The source of these receptors is a woman between 50 and 59 years old with Graves' hyperthyroidism. CDR3s include the opening cysteine and the closing phenylalanine or tryptophan. A D gene is named only where the DNA matches it firmly. Size values are once, few and many counts, or a class for expanded clones, and some rows have none.

J: TRBJ1-1; V: TRBV29-1; size: many; D: .; CDR3: CSAQDGGNTEAFF; DNA: TGCAGCGCCCAGGACGGTGGGAACACTGAAGCTTTCTTT
J: TRBJ2-6; V: TRBV28; size: .; D: .; CDR3: CASSLPGASGANVLTF; DNA: TGTGCCAGCAGTTTACCGGGTGCCTCTGGGGCCAACGTCCTGACTTTC
J: TRBJ2-7; V: TRBV15; size: many; D: .; CDR3: CATSSEGFHYEQYF; DNA: TGTGCCACCAGCAGCGAGGGATTTCACTACGAGCAGTACTTC
J: TRBJ1-5; V: TRBV19; size: many; D: .; CDR3: CASSILAGRNSNQPQHF; DNA: TGTGCCAGTAGTATATTGGCGGGGCGGAATAGCAATCAGCCCCAGCATTTT
J: TRBJ1-1; V: TRBV20-1; size: many; D: .; CDR3: CSAQRGLNTEAFF; DNA: TGCAGTGCTCAACGGGGTCTGAACACTGAAGCTTTCTTT
J: TRBJ2-3; V: TRBV25-1; size: many; D: TRBD1; CDR3: CASSPWTGGDTQYF; DNA: TGTGCCAGCAGTCCTTGGACAGGGGGCGATACGCAGTATTTT
J: TRBJ2-5; V: TRBV5-1; size: many; D: .; CDR3: CASSLGNQETQYF; DNA: TGCGCCAGCAGCTTGGGAAATCAAGAGACCCAGTACTTC
J: TRBJ1-2; V: TRBV12-5; size: once; D: TRBD1; CDR3: CASGLLPDRATNYGYTF; DNA: TGTGCTAGTGGTTTGCTCCCGGACAGGGCCACTAACTATGGCTACACCTTC
J: TRBJ2-2; V: TRBV2; size: many; D: TRBD1; CDR3: CASSVDRVETGELFF; DNA: TGTGCCAGCAGTGTAGACAGGGTTGAAACCGGGGAGCTGTTTTTT
J: TRBJ1-2; V: TRBV28; size: many; D: TRBD1; CDR3: CASSPQGAGGYGYTF; DNA: TGTGCCAGCAGTCCACAGGGGGCCGGGGGGTATGGCTACACCTTC
J: TRBJ1-1; V: TRBV5-1; size: many; D: .; CDR3: CASSLEGRLNTEAFF; DNA: TGCGCCAGCAGCTTGGAAGGCAGGCTGAACACTGAAGCTTTCTTT
J: TRBJ1-1; V: TRBV27; size: many; D: TRBD1; CDR3: CASSLQGAPGAFF; DNA: TGTGCCAGCAGTTTACAGGGGGCGCCGGGAGCTTTCTTT
J: TRBJ2-1; V: TRBV7-9; size: many; D: .; CDR3: CASSSAVYNEQFF; DNA: TGTGCCAGCAGCTCTGCCGTATACAATGAGCAGTTCTTC
J: TRBJ2-3; V: TRBV5-1; size: many; D: .; CDR3: CASTPSPTTGTDTQYF; DNA: TGCGCCAGCACCCCCTCGCCTACGACGGGCACAGATACGCAGTATTTT
J: TRBJ2-3; V: TRBV9; size: few; D: .; CDR3: CASSVVDGQQPQYF; DNA: TGTGCCAGCAGCGTAGTTGACGGCCAGCAGCCGCAGTATTTT
J: TRBJ1-4; V: TRBV6-5; size: .; D: .; CDR3: CASSYAGSEKLFF; DNA: TGTGCCAGCAGTTACGCAGGGAGTGAAAAACTGTTTTTT
J: TRBJ1-5; V: TRBV12-3/TRBV12-4; size: .; D: TRBD1; CDR3: CASSSTGGEQPQHF; DNA: TGTGCCAGCAGTTCTACAGGGGGTGAGCAGCCCCAGCATTTT
J: TRBJ2-1; V: TRBV7-9; size: few; D: TRBD2; CDR3: CASSLLAGSGNEQFF; DNA: TGTGCCAGCAGCCTTTTAGCGGGGTCTGGGAATGAGCAGTTCTTC
J: TRBJ1-5; V: TRBV20-1; size: many; D: .; CDR3: CSARSSNQPQHF; DNA: TGCAGTGCTAGGAGTTCGAATCAGCCCCAGCATTTT
J: TRBJ2-7; V: TRBV27; size: many; D: TRBD1; CDR3: CASSYGTGNYEQYF; DNA: TGTGCCAGCAGTTATGGGACAGGGAACTACGAGCAGTACTTC
J: TRBJ1-6; V: TRBV28; size: many; D: .; CDR3: CASSFGVTPYSPLHF; DNA: TGTGCCAGCAGTTTCGGGGTCACCCCTTATTCACCCCTCCACTTT
J: TRBJ2-5; V: TRBV7-8; size: many; D: TRBD2; CDR3: CASSSGTSGGYQETQYF; DNA: TGTGCCAGCAGCTCTGGGACTAGCGGGGGGTATCAAGAGACCCAGTACTTC
J: TRBJ1-3; V: TRBV6-1; size: many; D: .; CDR3: CASSEVGASGNTIYF; DNA: TGTGCCAGCAGTGAAGTTGGGGCCTCTGGAAACACCATATATTTT
J: TRBJ2-7; V: TRBV5-1; size: many; D: .; CDR3: CASSLGGTLLSYEQYF; DNA: TGCGCCAGCAGCTTGGGGGGAACTCTCCTCTCCTACGAGCAGTACTTC
J: TRBJ1-2; V: TRBV12-3/TRBV12-4; size: many; D: .; CDR3: CASSSNTGVYGYTF; DNA: TGTGCCAGCAGTTCCAATACTGGCGTCTATGGCTACACCTTC
J: TRBJ1-3; V: TRBV7-8; size: many; D: .; CDR3: CASSLALPQGRGGNTIYF; DNA: TGTGCCAGCAGCTTAGCGCTCCCACAGGGACGGGGTGGAAACACCATATATTTT
J: TRBJ2-7; V: TRBV28; size: many; D: .; CDR3: CASSLGRGGLNGYEQYF; DNA: TGTGCCAGCAGCCTCGGGAGAGGGGGGCTAAACGGTTACGAGCAGTACTTC
J: TRBJ2-2; V: TRBV29-1; size: many; D: TRBD1; CDR3: CSAGGQGDSRTGELFF; DNA: TGCAGCGCCGGGGGACAGGGTGATTCGCGGACCGGGGAGCTGTTTTTT
J: TRBJ1-1; V: TRBV5-6; size: .; D: .; CDR3: CASSEIGGTDTEAFF; DNA: TGTGCCAGCAGCGAGATCGGGGGCACAGACACTGAAGCTTTCTTT
J: TRBJ1-2; V: TRBV3-1; size: many; D: .; CDR3: CASTPGLPYGYTF; DNA: TGTGCCAGCACCCCAGGGTTACCTTATGGCTACACCTTC
J: TRBJ2-5; V: TRBV12-3/TRBV12-4; size: many; D: .; CDR3: CASRSQYF; DNA: TGTGCCAGCAGGTCCCAGTACTTC
J: TRBJ1-1; V: TRBV19; size: many; D: TRBD1; CDR3: CASRGDRAFF; DNA: TGTGCCAGTAGGGGGGACAGAGCTTTCTTT
J: TRBJ2-1; V: TRBV18; size: many; D: .; CDR3: CASSPMTEQFF; DNA: TGTGCCAGCTCACCAATGACTGAGCAGTTCTTC